This T cell receptor beta chain comes out of a study of blood T cells in healthy people across ages. V was trimmed by 5 bases and J by 5 bases, leaving 9 bases between them. This CDR3 spans 13 amino acids. Looked up from germline, CDR1 is SNHLY and CDR2 is FYNNEI. A second PCR of roughly 7 to 11 cycles used a sample-barcoded 5' primer and a J-beta primer mix. TCRdb analysed the 5' RACE reads with MiXCR anew, one entry per CDR3 protein. The sample includes around 700,000 distinct CDR3 sequences, 20% to 25% of them seen just once. This clonotype was picked up many times. These sequences were also reported in another study, on T cells of mothers and their children.

Material: blood. The TCR sequence derives from a boy between 10 and 17 years old in good health. The genes are TRBV2 and TRBJ2-2; the D call may be TRBD1 or TRBD2 (6 bases each). CDR3 sequence: CASSRGATGELFF. The CDR3 nucleotides are TGTGCCAGCAGTAGGGGGGCGACCGGGGAGCTGTTTTTT.